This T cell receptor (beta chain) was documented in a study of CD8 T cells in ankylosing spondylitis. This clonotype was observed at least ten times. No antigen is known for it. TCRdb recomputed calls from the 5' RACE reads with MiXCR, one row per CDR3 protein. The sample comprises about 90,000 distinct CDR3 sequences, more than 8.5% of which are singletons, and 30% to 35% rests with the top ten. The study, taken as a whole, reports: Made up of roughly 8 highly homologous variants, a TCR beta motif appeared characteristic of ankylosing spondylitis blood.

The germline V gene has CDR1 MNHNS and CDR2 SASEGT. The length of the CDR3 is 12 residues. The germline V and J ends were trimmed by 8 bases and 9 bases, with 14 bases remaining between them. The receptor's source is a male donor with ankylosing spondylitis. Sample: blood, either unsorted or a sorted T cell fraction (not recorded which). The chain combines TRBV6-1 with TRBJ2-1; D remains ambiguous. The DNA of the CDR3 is TGTGCCAGCGGAACGCTAGGTAGTGAGCAGTTCTTC. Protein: CASGTLGSEQFF.